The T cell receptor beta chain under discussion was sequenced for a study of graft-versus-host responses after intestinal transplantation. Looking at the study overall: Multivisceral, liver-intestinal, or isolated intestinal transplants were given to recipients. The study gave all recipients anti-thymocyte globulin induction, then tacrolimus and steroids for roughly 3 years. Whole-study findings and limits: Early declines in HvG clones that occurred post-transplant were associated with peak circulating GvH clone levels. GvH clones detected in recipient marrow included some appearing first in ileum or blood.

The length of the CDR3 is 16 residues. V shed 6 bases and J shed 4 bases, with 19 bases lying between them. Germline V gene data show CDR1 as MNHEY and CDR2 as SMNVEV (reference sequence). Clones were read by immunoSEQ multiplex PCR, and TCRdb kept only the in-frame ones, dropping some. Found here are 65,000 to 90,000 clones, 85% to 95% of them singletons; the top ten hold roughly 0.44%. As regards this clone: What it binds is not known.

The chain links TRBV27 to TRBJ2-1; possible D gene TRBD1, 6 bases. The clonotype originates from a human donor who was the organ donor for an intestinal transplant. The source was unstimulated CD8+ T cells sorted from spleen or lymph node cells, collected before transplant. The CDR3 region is CASSSPPDSYYNEQFF. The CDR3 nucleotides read TGTGCCAGCAGCTCGCCCCCGGACAGCTATTACAATGAGCAGTTCTTC.